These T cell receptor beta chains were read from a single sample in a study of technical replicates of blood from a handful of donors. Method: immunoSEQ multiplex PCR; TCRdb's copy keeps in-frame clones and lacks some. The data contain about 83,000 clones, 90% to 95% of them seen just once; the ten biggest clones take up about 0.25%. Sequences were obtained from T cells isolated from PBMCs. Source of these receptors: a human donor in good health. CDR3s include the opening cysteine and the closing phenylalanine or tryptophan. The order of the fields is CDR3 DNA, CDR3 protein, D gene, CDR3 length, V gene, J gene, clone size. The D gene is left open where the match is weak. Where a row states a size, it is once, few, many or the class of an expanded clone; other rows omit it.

TGTGCCAGCAGCCCGGGACACCGGAACACCGGGGAGCTGTTTTTT,CASSPGHRNTGELFF,NA,15,TRBV14,TRBJ2-2,NA
TGCGCCAGCAACTGGGACAGGGCATATGGCTACACCTTC,CASNWDRAYGYTF,TRBD1,13,TRBV5-1,TRBJ1-2,NA
TGTGCCACCAAGGACAGAGCCTACGAGCAGTACTTC,CATKDRAYEQYF,NA,12,TRBV2,TRBJ2-7,NA
TGTGCCAGCAGCCCACGAAAGCCCGGACTAGCGGGGTACACAGATACGCAGTATTTT,CASSPRKPGLAGYTDTQYF,TRBD2,19,TRBV4-2,TRBJ2-3,NA
TGTGCCAGCAGTTTCGACAGCCCCACAGATACGCAGTATTTT,CASSFDSPTDTQYF,NA,14,TRBV28,TRBJ2-3,NA
TGTGCCAGCAGTCGCCAGGGCCATGAGCAGTTCTTC,CASSRQGHEQFF,NA,12,TRBV7-9,TRBJ2-1,NA
TGTGCCAGCAGCACCCCGAGCAGGGGGGAGACCCAGTACTTC,CASSTPSRGETQYF,TRBD1,14,TRBV9,TRBJ2-5,NA
TGTGCCAGCAGCCCTCTCGGGCAGGGGGAAGCTTTCTTT,CASSPLGQGEAFF,NA,13,TRBV7-9,TRBJ1-1,NA
TGTGCCAGTACCCCAGGACAGGCGGCCTACAATGAGCAGTTCTTC,CASTPGQAAYNEQFF,TRBD1,15,TRBV19,TRBJ2-1,NA
TGCAGCGTTGAAGAGCCTACAGGGGTCATGAGGGGAAGATACGAGCAGTACTTC,CSVEEPTGVMRGRYEQYF,TRBD1,18,TRBV29-1,TRBJ2-7,once
TGTGCCATCAGTGAAACTAGCGGGGTCACAGATACGCAGTATTTT,CAISETSGVTDTQYF,TRBD2,15,TRBV10-3,TRBJ2-3,NA
TGTGCCACCAGCAGGGATCTCGGGACTAGTGACAATGAGCAGTTCTTC,CATSRDLGTSDNEQFF,TRBD2,16,TRBV15,TRBJ2-1,NA
TGTGCCAGCAGCTTAGGCAGTATTAACAATGAGCAGTTCTTC,CASSLGSINNEQFF,NA,14,TRBV7-6,TRBJ2-1,once
TGTGCCAGCAGCTTAGAGGGGAACACCGGGGAGCTGTTTTTT,CASSLEGNTGELFF,NA,14,TRBV7-3,TRBJ2-2,NA
TGTGCTAGTGGGGGACTAGCGGGTCTTGAGAGGGATACGCAGTATTTT,CASGGLAGLERDTQYF,TRBD2,16,TRBV12-5,TRBJ2-3,NA
TGCGCCAGCACCGCCAGTTATAGCAATCAGCCCCAGCATTTT,CASTASYSNQPQHF,NA,14,TRBV23-1,TRBJ1-5,NA
TGTGCCAGCTCATTCAAGGACTCCGCAACTAATGAAAAACTGTTTTTT,CASSFKDSATNEKLFF,NA,16,TRBV18,TRBJ1-4,once
TGCGCCAGCAGAGCGGGGGAAGGAACTGAAGCTTTCTTT,CASRAGEGTEAFF,NA,13,TRBV10-1,TRBJ1-1,NA
TGTGCCAGCAGTCCTCTTAGCCGGTCGGTGAACACTGAAGCTTTCTTT,CASSPLSRSVNTEAFF,NA,16,TRBV2,TRBJ1-1,NA
TGTGCCAGCAGCTGGGGACTAGCGGGAAACTTCAGCTCCTACAATGAGCAGTTCTTC,CASSWGLAGNFSSYNEQFF,TRBD2,19,TRBV7-2,TRBJ2-1,NA
TGTGCCTGGAGTACTCTGACTGAAGCTTTCTTT,CAWSTLTEAFF,NA,11,TRBV30,TRBJ1-1,NA
TGCGCCAGCAGTGACCTGACTAGGAATAATCCAGATACGCAGTATTTT,CASSDLTRNNPDTQYF,NA,16,TRBV10-1,TRBJ2-3,NA
TGTGCCAGCAGTTACGCCCGACAGGGTGACGGGCCCCAGCATTTT,CASSYARQGDGPQHF,TRBD1,15,TRBV6-5,TRBJ1-5,NA
TGTGCCAGCAGTTTGATAGGGGGTAATCAGCCCCAGCATTTT,CASSLIGGNQPQHF,NA,14,TRBV28,TRBJ1-5,NA
TGTGCCAGTAGTATAGATAGACGGGACAAGGGCACTGAAGCTTTCTTT,CASSIDRRDKGTEAFF,NA,16,TRBV19,TRBJ1-1,NA
TGCAGCGTTGAAGGCGGGCGCTCCTACAATGAGCAGTTCTTC,CSVEGGRSYNEQFF,NA,14,TRBV29-1,TRBJ2-1,NA
TGTGCCAGCAGTGAACAGACTGAAGCTTTCTTT,CASSEQTEAFF,NA,11,TRBV6-1,TRBJ1-1,NA
TGTGCCTGGACCCCCCGGGGCGGGGGGGTTACAGATACGCAGTATTTT,CAWTPRGGGVTDTQYF,TRBD2,16,TRBV30,TRBJ2-3,NA
TGTGCCAGTAGTCCAACCTTAGCGGGAGGGTACGAGCAGTACTTC,CASSPTLAGGYEQYF,TRBD2,15,TRBV19,TRBJ2-7,NA
TGTGCCAGCAGTGAGTCTAGCGGGAAGCAGTATTTT,CASSESSGKQYF,TRBD2,12,TRBV2,TRBJ2-3,once
TGCGCCAGCAGCTCGCTCGGGGGGGCTAATTCACCCCTCCACTTT,CASSSLGGANSPLHF,NA,15,TRBV5-1,TRBJ1-6,NA
TGTGCCAGCTATGATGGGGGGGCGAACACCGGGGAGCTGTTTTTT,CASYDGGANTGELFF,TRBD2,15,TRBV28,TRBJ2-2,NA
TGTGCCAGCAGCTTAGGGTCGAGTTATGGCTACACCTTC,CASSLGSSYGYTF,NA,13,TRBV7-9,TRBJ1-2,NA
TGTGCCAGCAGCTTCCCAGGAAACTACGAGCAGTACTTC,CASSFPGNYEQYF,NA,13,TRBV5-6,TRBJ2-7,once
TGCGCCAGCAGCGAGGGTGTTTATTCCCCAGATACGCAGTATTTT,CASSEGVYSPDTQYF,NA,15,TRBV5-1,TRBJ2-3,NA
TGTGCCAGCAGCTTAATGGCGGGCTCTGGAAACACCATATATTTT,CASSLMAGSGNTIYF,NA,15,TRBV7-3,TRBJ1-3,NA
TGTGCCAGCAGTTCACAACAGGGGACCCTTAATTCACCCCTCCACTTT,CASSSQQGTLNSPLHF,TRBD1,16,TRBV6-5,TRBJ1-6,NA
TGTGCCAGCAGGGACAGGGAAGAAGGAGCTTTCTTT,CASRDREEGAFF,TRBD1,12,TRBV6-6,TRBJ1-1,NA